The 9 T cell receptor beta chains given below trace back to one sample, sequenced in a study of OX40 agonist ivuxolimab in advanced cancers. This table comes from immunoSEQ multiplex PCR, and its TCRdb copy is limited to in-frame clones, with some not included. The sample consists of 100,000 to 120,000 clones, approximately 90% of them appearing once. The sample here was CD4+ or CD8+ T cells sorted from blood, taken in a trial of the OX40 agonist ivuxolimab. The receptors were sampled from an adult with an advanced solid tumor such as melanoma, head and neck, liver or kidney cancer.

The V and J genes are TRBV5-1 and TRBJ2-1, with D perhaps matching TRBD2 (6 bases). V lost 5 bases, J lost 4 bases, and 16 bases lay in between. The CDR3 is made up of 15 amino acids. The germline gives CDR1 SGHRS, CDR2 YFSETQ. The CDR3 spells CASSRVRDSYNEQFF. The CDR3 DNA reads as TGCGCCAGCAGTCGGGTGCGGGACTCTTACAATGAGCAGTTCTTC.

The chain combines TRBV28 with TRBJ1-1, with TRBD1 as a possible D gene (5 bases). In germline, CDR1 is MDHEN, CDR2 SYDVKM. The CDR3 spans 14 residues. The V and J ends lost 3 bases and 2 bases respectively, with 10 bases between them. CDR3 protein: CASSFGGGNTEAFF. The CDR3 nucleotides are TGTGCCAGCAGTTTCGGGGGGGGTAACACTGAAGCTTTCTTT. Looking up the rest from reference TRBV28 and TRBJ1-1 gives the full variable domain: DVKVTQSSRYLVKRTGEKVFLECVQDMDHENMFWYRQDPGLGLRLIYFSYDVKMKEKGDIPEGYSVSREKKERFSLILESASTNQTSMYLCASSFGGGNTEAFFGQGTRLTVV.

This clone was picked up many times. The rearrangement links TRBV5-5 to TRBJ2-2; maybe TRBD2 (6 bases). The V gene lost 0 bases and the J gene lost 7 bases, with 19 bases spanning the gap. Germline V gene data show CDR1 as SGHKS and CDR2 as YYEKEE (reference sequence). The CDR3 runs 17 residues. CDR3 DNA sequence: TGTGCCAGCAGCTTGGCGGTGGGACTCAGGTCGTACGGGGAGCTGTTTTTT. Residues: CASSLAVGLRSYGELFF.

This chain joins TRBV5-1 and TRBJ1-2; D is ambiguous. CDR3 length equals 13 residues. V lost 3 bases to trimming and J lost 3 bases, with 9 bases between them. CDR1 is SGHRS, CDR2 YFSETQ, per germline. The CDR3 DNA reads TGCGCCAGCAGCTCGGAGACCTACTATGGCTACACCTTC. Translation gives CASSSETYYGYTF.

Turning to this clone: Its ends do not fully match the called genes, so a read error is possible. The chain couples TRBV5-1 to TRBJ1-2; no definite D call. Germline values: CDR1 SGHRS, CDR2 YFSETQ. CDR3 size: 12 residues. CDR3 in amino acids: CASSIYSGVYPF. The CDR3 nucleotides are TGCGCCAGCAGCATATACAGCGGAGTCTACCCCTTC.

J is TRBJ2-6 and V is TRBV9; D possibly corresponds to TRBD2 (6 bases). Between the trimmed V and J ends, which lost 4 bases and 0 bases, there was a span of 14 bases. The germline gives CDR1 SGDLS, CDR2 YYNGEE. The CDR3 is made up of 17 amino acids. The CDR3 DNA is TGTGCCAGCAGCCGTGGGGGGACCAGCTCTGGGGCCAACGTCCTGACTTTC. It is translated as CASSRGGTSSGANVLTF.

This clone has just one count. CDR3: CASSLTSGRARGGELFF. DNA of the CDR3: TGTGCCAGCAGTTTAACTAGCGGGAGGGCCAGGGGCGGGGAGCTGTTTTTT. The V gene is TRBV28, the J gene TRBJ2-2, with 13 positions matching TRBD2. Germline assignment: CDR1 MDHEN and CDR2 SYDVKM. After removal of 2 bases from V and 7 bases from J, the junction contained 7 bases not matched to a gene. The CDR3 spans 17 residues.

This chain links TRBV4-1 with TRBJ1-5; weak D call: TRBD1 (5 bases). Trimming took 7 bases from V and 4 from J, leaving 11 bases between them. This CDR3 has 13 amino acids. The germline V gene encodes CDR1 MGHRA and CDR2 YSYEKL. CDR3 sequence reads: CASMTVNNQPQHF. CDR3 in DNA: TGCGCCAGCATGACAGTAAATAATCAGCCCCAGCATTTT.

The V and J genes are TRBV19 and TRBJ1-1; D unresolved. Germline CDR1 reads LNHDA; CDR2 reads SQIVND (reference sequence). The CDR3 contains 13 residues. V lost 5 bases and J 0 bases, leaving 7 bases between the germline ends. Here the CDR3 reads CASSGVLNTEAFF. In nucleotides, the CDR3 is TGTGCCAGTAGTGGAGTGTTGAACACTGAAGCTTTCTTT.